Sequencing of this T cell receptor (beta chain) was carried out in a study of blood T cells in healthy people across ages. The second PCR ran roughly 6 to 11 cycles with a sample-barcoded 5' primer and J-beta primers. In TCRdb, the 5' RACE reads were re-called with MiXCR into one record per CDR3 protein. The table lists fewer than 1.5 million distinct CDR3 sequences, approximately 42% of them singletons. The sequence was collected from a woman aged 18-35 years in good health. The sequenced sample consisted of blood.

The DNA of the CDR3 is TGCAGCGTTGAAGCCAGGTTAGGAGAGACCCAGTACTTC. The encoded protein is CSVEARLGETQYF. The genes are TRBV29-1 and TRBJ2-5; D unresolved. Germline assignment: CDR1 SQVTM and CDR2 ANQGSEA. Trimming stripped 1 base from V and 4 bases from J, with 10 bases between. The length of the CDR3 is 13 residues.